A selection of T cell receptor beta chains follows, all from one sample in a study of shared clonotypes between healthy human individuals. Method: immunoSEQ multiplex PCR; TCRdb's copy keeps in-frame clones and lacks some. The sample lists millions of clones, more than 80% occurring once. Material: naive CD4+ T cells sorted from blood. Source of these receptors: a man younger than 35 in good health. Each CDR3 is given with its conserved first and last residue. Fields, in order: D gene, J gene, V gene, clone size, CDR3 protein, CDR3 DNA. D genes are given only for firm matches. Clone size is stated in some rows and not others, as once, few, many or a class when expanded.

- TRBJ2-5 TRBV2 - CASSAGRNQETQYF TGTGCCAGCAGTGCGGGACGGAACCAAGAGACCCAGTACTTC
TRBD2 TRBJ2-3 TRBV28 - CASSLGTSGTDTQYF TGTGCCAGCAGTTTAGGGACTAGCGGCACAGATACGCAGTATTTT
- TRBJ2-7 TRBV15 once CATSRDRGGGLSYEQYF TGTGCCACCAGCAGAGATCGGGGCGGAGGCCTCTCCTACGAGCAGTACTTC
TRBD1 TRBJ2-1 TRBV7-9 - CASSSDGTVQFF TGTGCCAGCAGCTCCGACGGGACAGTGCAGTTCTTC
- TRBJ1-2 TRBV19 - CASSKLLQFYGYTF TGTGCCAGTAGTAAGCTACTACAGTTCTATGGCTACACCTTC
TRBD1 TRBJ1-6 TRBV6-6 few CASSYVGTGASPLHF TGTGCCAGCAGTTACGTCGGGACAGGAGCTTCACCCCTCCACTTT
TRBD2 TRBJ2-7 TRBV4-1 - CASSQGLAGGAYEQYF TGCGCCAGCAGCCAAGGACTAGCGGGGGGAGCCTACGAGCAGTACTTC
TRBD2 TRBJ2-1 TRBV7-9 once CASTTLAGNEQFF TGTGCCAGCACGACACTAGCGGGAAATGAGCAGTTCTTC
- TRBJ1-1 TRBV9 - CASSVLMDTEAFF TGTGCCAGCAGCGTACTTATGGACACTGAAGCTTTCTTT
- TRBJ1-6 TRBV7-9 - CASSRDSNSPLHF TGTGCCAGCAGCCGGGATTCTAATTCACCCCTCCACTTT
- TRBJ1-2 TRBV6-5 - CASSSTDNYGYTF TGTGCCAGCAGTTCGACAGATAACTATGGCTACACCTTC
- TRBJ1-1 TRBV18 - CASSPANMNTEAFF TGTGCCAGCTCACCAGCTAATATGAACACTGAAGCTTTCTTT
- TRBJ1-6 TRBV5-6 - CASSGAGGATLHF TGTGCCAGCAGCGGAGCCGGAGGGGCCACCCTCCACTTT
TRBD2 TRBJ2-3 TRBV30 - CAWSVRRTSGRTDTQYF TGTGCCTGGAGTGTACGTCGGACTAGCGGGAGGACAGATACGCAGTATTTT
- TRBJ2-5 TRBV7-8 - CASSLVGQVLQETQYF TGTGCCAGCAGCTTAGTAGGGCAGGTATTGCAAGAGACCCAGTACTTC
- TRBJ1-5 TRBV5-1 - CASSLTGNDNQPQHF TGCGCCAGCAGCTTGACAGGGAACGACAATCAGCCCCAGCATTTT
- TRBJ2-3 TRBV7-9 - CASSWLGGGDTQYF TGTGCCAGCAGCTGGCTGGGCGGAGGGGATACGCAGTATTTT
- TRBJ2-2 TRBV25-1 once CASSERGANTGELFF TGTGCCAGCAGTGAGAGGGGGGCGAACACCGGGGAGCTGTTTTTT
- TRBJ2-2 TRBV6-1 - CASSDSDRYTGELFF TGTGCCAGCAGCGACTCGGACAGATACACCGGGGAGCTGTTTTTT
TRBD1 TRBJ2-7 TRBV5-6 - CASSAQDRPPYEQYF TGTGCCAGCAGCGCGCAGGACAGGCCGCCCTACGAGCAGTACTTC
- TRBJ2-7 TRBV18 - CASSPKAGTREQYF TGTGCCAGCTCACCAAAGGCGGGGACGCGCGAGCAGTACTTC
- TRBJ1-1 TRBV7-2 - CASSLRPTLNTEAFF TGTGCCAGCAGCTTACGCCCCACACTGAACACTGAAGCTTTCTTT
TRBD1 TRBJ1-1 TRBV6-5 few CASRLDRGNTEAFF TGTGCCAGCAGGCTGGACAGGGGGAACACTGAAGCTTTCTTT
TRBD2 TRBJ2-5 TRBV7-9 once CASSPQQRGRQETQYF TGTGCCAGCAGCCCTCAGCAGCGGGGACGCCAAGAGACCCAGTACTTC
- TRBJ2-5 TRBV10-3 - CAIGRDEETQYF TGTGCCATCGGGCGGGACGAGGAGACCCAGTACTTC
- TRBJ1-5 TRBV21-1 - CASSPPRETHF TGTGCCAGCAGCCCCCCCCGGGAGACGCATTTT
- TRBJ1-1 TRBV6-1 few CASRQWVGNTEAFF TGTGCCAGCAGGCAGTGGGTCGGTAACACTGAAGCTTTCTTT
- TRBJ1-2 TRBV19 - CASSDRNYGYTF TGTGCCAGTAGTGACAGGAACTATGGCTACACCTTC
- TRBJ1-2 TRBV6-6 - CASSPVATNYGYTF TGTGCCAGCAGCCCGGTGGCCACTAACTATGGCTACACCTTC
TRBD2 TRBJ2-7 TRBV4-1 - CASSVLAGPTYEQYF TGCGCCAGCAGCGTCCTAGCGGGACCTACCTACGAGCAGTACTTC
- TRBJ2-7 TRBV18 - CASSPPAGQGYEQYF TGTGCCAGCTCACCCCCCGCTGGGCAGGGCTACGAGCAGTACTTC
TRBD2 TRBJ2-5 TRBV10-1 few CASSESTSGQETQYF TGCGCCAGCAGTGAGTCGACTAGCGGACAAGAGACCCAGTACTTC